This entry concerns a single T cell receptor (beta chain). V was shortened by 6 bases and J by 4 bases, with 9 bases between the two germline ends. The CDR3 has 12 amino acids. CDR1 SQVTM and CDR2 ANQGSEA come from the germline V gene. This entry comes from a study of shared clonotypes between healthy human individuals. All donors qualified as healthy HIV-negative adults and had experienced no recent acute infections or vaccinations. The assay was immunoSEQ multiplex PCR, and TCRdb's table has in-frame clones only and misses some. The table includes 2 million to 2.5 million clones, nearly 97% detected once.

The V gene is TRBV29-1, the J gene TRBJ2-2; D call uncertain. The sequenced sample was naive CD4+ T cells sorted from blood. Stated subset: CD45RA+ positively selected. This sequence was found in a man younger than 35 in good health. The CDR3 DNA reads TGCAGCGTCGATCGGACCACCGGGGAGCTGTTTTTT. Translated: CSVDRTTGELFF.